This TCR beta chain was recovered during a study of T cell responses to AZD1222 COVID-19 vaccine. At the level of the study: The analysis combined second doses at about 4 or about 12 weeks.

Study observations and caveats: Baseline seropositivity characterized only a handful of AZD1222 recipients.

Here immunoSEQ multiplex PCR was the method, and the copy in TCRdb shows in-frame clones only, minus some. The repertoire includes 95,000 to 110,000 clones, roughly 88% of them detected once, and around 8.7% sits in the top ten. To note about this clone: The antigen is undetermined.

This receptor was taken from an adult in good health. The sequencing used peripheral blood, collected on day 0 of AZD1222 vaccination.

CDR3: CASSFGGRGRRLGNTIYF. CDR3 nucleotide sequence: TGTGCCAGCAGTTTCGGGGGCCGGGGGCGCAGGCTTGGAAACACCATATATTTT. The V gene is TRBV28, the J gene TRBJ1-3, with a tentative D call TRBD1 (6 bases). The CDR3 is made up of 18 amino acids. In germline, CDR1 is MDHEN, CDR2 SYDVKM. Trimming removed 3 bases from V and 3 bases from J, with 21 bases in between.